These T cell receptor beta chains were read from a single sample in a study of blood T cell repertoires in COVID-19. Sequenced by immunoSEQ multiplex PCR; TCRdb stores in-frame clones only, minus some. This sample has about 190,000 clones, with about four fifths found just once. The sequenced sample was peripheral blood. The receptors stem from a woman aged 70-85 years with active or convalescent COVID-19. Each CDR3 is given without its conserved first and last residue. Fields, in order: D gene, J gene, V gene, clone size, CDR3 protein. The D gene is left open where the match is weak. Rows may omit the clone size; those that give it use once, few, many or a size class.

D gene: -
J gene: TRBJ1-1
V gene: TRBV28
clone size: -
CDR3 protein: ASSLGEGYTEAF

D gene: -
J gene: TRBJ1-1
V gene: TRBV6-5
clone size: few
CDR3 protein: ASIRSILRNTEAF

D gene: TRBD2
J gene: TRBJ2-2
V gene: TRBV3-1/TRBV3-2
clone size: -
CDR3 protein: ASRHLGGRVTGELF

D gene: -
J gene: TRBJ1-6
V gene: TRBV5-5
clone size: few
CDR3 protein: ASSLWENNSPLH

D gene: -
J gene: TRBJ1-2
V gene: TRBV6-5
clone size: -
CDR3 protein: ASSYSRGSGGYT

D gene: -
J gene: TRBJ1-6
V gene: TRBV7-3
clone size: -
CDR3 protein: ASSLRGGSYNSPLH

D gene: TRBD2
J gene: TRBJ2-1
V gene: TRBV9
clone size: -
CDR3 protein: ASSVEAGVRNEQF

D gene: -
J gene: TRBJ1-1
V gene: TRBV6-5
clone size: -
CDR3 protein: ASRRTASNHAF

D gene: TRBD1
J gene: TRBJ2-5
V gene: TRBV30
clone size: -
CDR3 protein: AWDVGQTKETQY

D gene: -
J gene: TRBJ1-5
V gene: TRBV28
clone size: -
CDR3 protein: ASSPAEGGLSNQPQH

D gene: -
J gene: TRBJ2-3
V gene: TRBV7-9
clone size: few
CDR3 protein: ASVGSISTDTQY

D gene: -
J gene: TRBJ1-5
V gene: TRBV14
clone size: -
CDR3 protein: ASSQVPGPPLRQPQH

D gene: -
J gene: TRBJ1-1
V gene: TRBV25-1
clone size: -
CDR3 protein: ASSSHRVEAF

D gene: TRBD1
J gene: TRBJ2-1
V gene: TRBV29-1
clone size: once
CDR3 protein: SVDDRGYNKQF

D gene: -
J gene: TRBJ2-4
V gene: TRBV7-9
clone size: -
CDR3 protein: ASSSYVKNIQY

D gene: -
J gene: TRBJ2-7
V gene: TRBV6-5
clone size: -
CDR3 protein: ASRTAKNYEQY

D gene: TRBD2
J gene: TRBJ2-4
V gene: TRBV3-1/TRBV3-2
clone size: -
CDR3 protein: ASSQDESTSGRSKTKNIQY

D gene: TRBD1
J gene: TRBJ1-6
V gene: TRBV6-2/TRBV6-3
clone size: -
CDR3 protein: ASSPSGQAGDNSPLH

D gene: -
J gene: TRBJ2-2
V gene: TRBV9
clone size: -
CDR3 protein: ASASGRWTGELF

D gene: -
J gene: TRBJ1-1
V gene: TRBV10-3
clone size: -
CDR3 protein: AISPGGAGEAF

D gene: TRBD1
J gene: TRBJ2-5
V gene: TRBV18
clone size: -
CDR3 protein: ASSPDRAGETQY

D gene: -
J gene: TRBJ1-1
V gene: TRBV5-1
clone size: -
CDR3 protein: ASSLGDTMNTEAF

D gene: -
J gene: TRBJ1-5
V gene: TRBV6-5
clone size: -
CDR3 protein: ASSFSRQAPNQPQH

D gene: -
J gene: TRBJ1-4
V gene: TRBV19
clone size: -
CDR3 protein: ASSIVGLKDEKLF

D gene: TRBD1
J gene: TRBJ1-1
V gene: TRBV4-1
clone size: -
CDR3 protein: ASSRTDRANTEAF